Listed below are T cell receptor beta chains from one sample, sequenced in a study of T cell responses to AZD1222 COVID-19 vaccine. Sequencing used immunoSEQ multiplex PCR; TCRdb keeps in-frame clones, though not all of them. This table holds under 150,000 clones. Sequencing was performed on peripheral blood. The source is an adult in good health. Both conserved end residues are part of each CDR3. The D gene is left open where the match is weak.

v_call	j_call	d_call	cdr3_aa	cdr3_nt
TRBV4-2	TRBJ1-5	NA	CASSQDPGPTRSNQPQHF	TGTGCCAGCAGCCAAGATCCAGGCCCCACGCGAAGCAATCAGCCCCAGCATTTT
TRBV29-1	TRBJ1-2	TRBD1	CSASAGGTGGGYTF	TGCAGCGCCTCCGCCGGGGGGACAGGTGGTGGCTACACCTTC
TRBV7-3	TRBJ2-1	TRBD2	CASSGVNLAGGYNEQFF	TGTGCCAGCAGCGGAGTCAACCTAGCGGGGGGGTACAATGAGCAGTTCTTC
TRBV19	TRBJ2-7	TRBD2	CATLDSGGDYEQYF	TGTGCCACCCTCGATAGCGGGGGAGACTACGAGCAGTACTTC
TRBV5-1	TRBJ2-1	TRBD1	CASSFSTGVSVPEQFF	TGCGCCAGCAGCTTTTCGACAGGGGTGTCTGTCCCTGAGCAGTTCTTC
TRBV9	TRBJ1-4	TRBD1	CASSRTGTEGEKLFF	TGTGCCAGCAGCCGCACCGGGACAGAGGGTGAAAAACTGTTTTTT
TRBV18	TRBJ1-1	NA	CASSLGGQRNTEAFF	TGTGCCAGCTCCCTAGGCGGGCAGAGGAACACTGAAGCTTTCTTT
TRBV6-2/TRBV6-3	TRBJ2-3	NA	CASSRRRPDTDTQYF	TGTGCCAGCAGCCGCCGAAGACCCGACACAGATACGCAGTATTTT
TRBV5-1	TRBJ1-3	NA	CASSGGQFSGNTIYF	TGCGCCAGCAGCGGAGGACAGTTCTCTGGAAACACCATATATTTT
TRBV29-1	TRBJ2-7	NA	CSVEETVSYEQYF	TGCAGCGTTGAGGAAACAGTTTCCTACGAGCAGTACTTC
TRBV7-2	TRBJ1-4	NA	CASSSYGEAGRTNEKLFF	TGTGCCAGCAGCTCGTACGGGGAGGCGGGTAGAACTAATGAAAAACTGTTTTTT
TRBV4-3	TRBJ1-2	NA	CASSQVTLKAYYGYTF	TGCGCCAGCAGCCAAGTGACCCTTAAGGCCTACTATGGCTACACCTTC
TRBV4-2	TRBJ1-1	TRBD1	CASSQKTGVGTEAFF	TGTGCCAGCAGCCAGAAGACAGGGGTGGGCACTGAAGCTTTCTTT